This is a list of T cell receptor beta chains from one sample in a study of blood T cell repertoires in COVID-19. TCRdb keeps only in-frame clones here, not all; method: immunoSEQ multiplex PCR. The table has some 270,000 clones, 88% seen once. Sequenced: PBMCs or T cells enriched from blood (not recorded which). The receptors stem from a woman in her forties who had been exposed to COVID-19. Both conserved end residues are part of each CDR3. A D gene is named only where the DNA matches it firmly. Where a row states a size, it is once, few, many or the class of an expanded clone; other rows omit it.

v_gene	j_gene	d_gene	abundance	CDR3aa	CDR3nt
TRBV19	TRBJ1-1	NA	NA	CASSIEGGWAEAFF	TGTGCCAGTAGTATAGAGGGGGGTTGGGCTGAAGCTTTCTTT
TRBV6-1	TRBJ2-3	NA	NA	CASSEPRGTDTQYF	TGTGCCAGCAGTGAACCTCGCGGCACAGATACGCAGTATTTT
TRBV12-3/TRBV12-4	TRBJ1-1	TRBD1	NA	CATGQVQNTEAFF	TGTGCCACCGGACAGGTACAGAACACTGAAGCTTTCTTT
TRBV27	TRBJ2-1	TRBD2	NA	CASSLIAGGPNEQFF	TGTGCCAGCAGTTTAATAGCGGGGGGGCCAAATGAGCAGTTCTTC
TRBV7-2	TRBJ2-3	TRBD2	once	CASSSRTSGSPDTQYF	TGTGCCAGCAGCTCTAGGACTAGCGGGAGTCCAGATACGCAGTATTTT
TRBV4-1	TRBJ1-2	NA	NA	CASSQDVGVGYGYTF	TGCGCCAGCAGCCAAGACGTCGGGGTCGGCTATGGCTACACCTTC
TRBV5-1	TRBJ2-1	NA	NA	CASSLGGSGSYNEQFF	TGTGCCAGCAGCTTGGGGGGTAGCGGATCCTACAATGAGCAGTTCTTC
TRBV12-3/TRBV12-4	TRBJ2-2	NA	few	CAADSVHTGELFF	TGTGCCGCGGACTCAGTACACACCGGGGAGCTGTTTTTT
TRBV9	TRBJ2-1	TRBD2	NA	CASSPASGILNEQFF	TGTGCCAGCAGCCCAGCTAGCGGGATTTTGAATGAGCAGTTCTTC
TRBV12-3/TRBV12-4	TRBJ1-2	NA	NA	CASSLGRPYGYTF	TGTGCCAGCAGTTTGGGCCGCCCCTATGGCTACACCTTC
TRBV5-1	TRBJ1-1	NA	NA	CASSSGQREAFF	TGCGCCAGCAGCTCAGGACAGCGTGAAGCTTTCTTT
TRBV24-1	TRBJ1-5	NA	NA	CATQRDGNQPQHF	TGTGCCACCCAAAGAGATGGCAATCAGCCCCAGCATTTT